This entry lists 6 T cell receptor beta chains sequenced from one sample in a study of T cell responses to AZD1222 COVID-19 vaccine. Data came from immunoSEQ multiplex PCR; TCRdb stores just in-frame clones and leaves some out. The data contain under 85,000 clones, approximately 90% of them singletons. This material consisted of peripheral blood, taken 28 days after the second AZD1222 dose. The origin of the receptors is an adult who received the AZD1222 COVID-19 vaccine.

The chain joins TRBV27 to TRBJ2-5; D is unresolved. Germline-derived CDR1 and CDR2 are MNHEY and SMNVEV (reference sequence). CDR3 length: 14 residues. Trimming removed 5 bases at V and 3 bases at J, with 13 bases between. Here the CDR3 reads CASSRLSAEETQYF. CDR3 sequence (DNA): TGTGCCAGCAGTCGCCTTAGTGCGGAAGAGACCCAGTACTTC.

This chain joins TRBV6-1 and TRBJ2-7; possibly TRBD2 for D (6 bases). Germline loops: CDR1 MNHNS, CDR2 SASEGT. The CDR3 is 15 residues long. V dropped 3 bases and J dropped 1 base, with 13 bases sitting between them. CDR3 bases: TGTGCCAGCAGTGACCCCGGGACTGGTTCCTACGAGCAGTACTTC. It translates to CASSDPGTGSYEQYF.

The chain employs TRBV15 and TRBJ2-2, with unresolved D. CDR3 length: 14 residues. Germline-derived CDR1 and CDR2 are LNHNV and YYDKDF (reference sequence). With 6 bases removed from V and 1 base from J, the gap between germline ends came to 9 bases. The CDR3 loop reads CATRRPGNTGELFF. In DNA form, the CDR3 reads TGTGCCACCAGGCGTCCTGGGAACACCGGGGAGCTGTTTTTT. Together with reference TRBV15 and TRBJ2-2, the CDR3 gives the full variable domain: DAMVIQNPRYQVTQFGKPVTLSCSQTLNHNVMYWYQQKSSQAPKLLFHYYDKDFNNEADTPDNFQSRRPNTSFCFLDIRSPGLGDTAMYLCATRRPGNTGELFFGEGSRLTVL.

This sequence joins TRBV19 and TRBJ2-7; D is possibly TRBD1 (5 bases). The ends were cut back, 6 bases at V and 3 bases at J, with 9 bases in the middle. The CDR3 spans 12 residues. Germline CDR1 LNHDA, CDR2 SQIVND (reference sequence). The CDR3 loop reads CASSDRYYEQYF. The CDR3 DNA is TGTGCCAGTAGCGACAGATACTACGAGCAGTACTTC.

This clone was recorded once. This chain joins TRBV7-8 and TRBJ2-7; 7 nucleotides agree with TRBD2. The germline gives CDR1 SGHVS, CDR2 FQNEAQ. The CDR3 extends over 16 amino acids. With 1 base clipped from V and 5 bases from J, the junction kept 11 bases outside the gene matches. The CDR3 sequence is CASSLGSSGPAHEQYF. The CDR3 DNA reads TGTGCCAGCAGCTTAGGGTCTAGCGGACCTGCCCACGAGCAGTACTTC.

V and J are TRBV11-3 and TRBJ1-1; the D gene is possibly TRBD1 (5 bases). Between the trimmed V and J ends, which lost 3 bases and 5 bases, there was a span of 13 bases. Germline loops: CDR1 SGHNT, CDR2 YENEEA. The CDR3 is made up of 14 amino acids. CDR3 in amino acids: CASSLGRGWTEAFF. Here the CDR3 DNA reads TGTGCCAGCAGCTTGGGACGGGGCTGGACTGAAGCTTTCTTT.